Presented here are 30 T cell receptor beta chains from one specimen sequenced in a study of CD8 T cells in ankylosing spondylitis. TCRdb redid the calling of the 5' RACE reads with MiXCR, one entry per CDR3 protein. This table has some 200,000 distinct CDR3 sequences, 18% appearing once. Specimen: blood, either unsorted or a sorted T cell fraction (not recorded which). The source of these receptors is a male donor aged 5 to 30 with ankylosing spondylitis or in good health (not recorded which).

In this sample, this clonotype turned up many times. The CDR3 region is CASSPLMSGLAVYEQYF. DNA of the CDR3: TGTGCCAGCAGTCCATTAATGTCGGGACTAGCCGTGTACGAGCAGTACTTC. The chain is built from TRBV7-2 and TRBJ2-7, with 9 bases lining up with TRBD2. The CDR3 covers 17 residues. Germline CDR1 and CDR2: SGHTA and FQGNSA. After removal of 6 bases from V and 4 bases from J, the junction contained 16 bases not matched to a gene.

This clonotype has at least ten counts. The V gene is TRBV5-6, the J gene TRBJ2-1; maybe TRBD1 (5 bases). Looked up from germline, CDR1 is SGHDT and CDR2 is YYEEEE. This CDR3 region has 15 residues. The ends were cut back, 3 bases at V and 0 bases at J, with 10 bases in the middle. The CDR3 loop reads CASSWGRSSYNEQFF. CDR3 nucleotides: TGTGCCAGCAGCTGGGGCCGGAGCTCCTACAATGAGCAGTTCTTC.

This clonotype was observed many times. The chain combines TRBV11-2 with TRBJ2-1, with D possibly matching TRBD2 (6 bases). Trimming removed 6 bases at V and 2 bases at J, with 8 bases between. The germline CDR1 and CDR2 sequences are SGHAT and FQNNGV. The CDR3 consists of 13 residues. The CDR3 nucleotides read TGTGCCAGCAGAGGCGGGACCTACAATGAGCAGTTCTTC. Translation gives CASRGGTYNEQFF.

CDR3 loop: CAISESVSNQPQHF. The CDR3 DNA sequence: TGTGCCATCAGTGAGTCAGTTAGCAATCAGCCCCAGCATTTT. The chain joins TRBV10-3 to TRBJ1-5; D is undetermined. In germline, CDR1 is ENHRY, CDR2 SYGVKD. The CDR3 extends over 14 amino acids. Trimming cost V 0 bases and J 0 bases, with 3 bases left between them.

This clonotype was seen ten or more times. The chain carries TRBV7-9 and TRBJ2-1, with 7 positions matching TRBD1. This CDR3 is built from 17 residues. CDR1 is SEHNR, CDR2 FQNEAQ, per germline (reference sequence). V lost 5 bases, J lost 2 bases, and 12 bases stayed unmatched. CDR3 in amino acids: CASSDQGKGAAYNEQFF. The CDR3 region has the DNA TGTGCCAGCAGCGACCAGGGGAAGGGGGCAGCCTACAATGAGCAGTTCTTC. The whole variable domain, remainder taken from reference TRBV7-9 and TRBJ2-1, is DTGVSQNPRHKITKRGQNVTFRCDPISEHNRLYWYRQTLGQGPEFLTYFQNEAQLEKSRLLSDRFSAERPKGSFSTLEIQRTEQGDSAMYLCASSDQGKGAAYNEQFFGPGTRLTVL.

This clonotype was counted ten times or more. The V call is TRBV12-3 or TRBV12-4, the J call TRBJ1-2, with D unclear. V lost 4 bases and J lost 7, with 16 bases in between. The CDR3 totals 14 residues. Written as DNA, the CDR3 is TGTGCCAGCAGTTACACCGGGTCCCGTGGTGGCTACACCTTC. This codes for CASSYTGSRGGYTF.

J is TRBJ2-1 and V is TRBV9, with 10 bases that match TRBD2. Germline loops: CDR1 SGDLS, CDR2 YYNGEE. Germline trimming cut 0 bases from V and 4 bases from J; bases unmatched to any gene: 7. This CDR3 has 17 residues. The CDR3: CASSVGKREGSYNEQFF. The DNA for the CDR3 is TGTGCCAGCAGCGTAGGGAAGCGGGAGGGTTCTTACAATGAGCAGTTCTTC.

This clonotype occurred many times. V is TRBV12-3 or TRBV12-4 and J is TRBJ1-5; 7 nucleotides align to TRBD1. This CDR3 has 15 residues. Losses at the gene ends were 6 bases for V and 0 bases for J; bases not matched to a gene: 5. The CDR3 DNA sequence: TGTGCCAGCAGATCGCAGGGGGTTAGCAATCAGCCCCAGCATTTT. Translated, it gives CASRSQGVSNQPQHF.

This clonotype has a count of ten or more. The rearrangement links TRBV6-5 to TRBJ2-1; TRBD2 agrees at 8 bases. The junction had 10 bases not matched to a gene; V was cut back by 2 bases and J by 7 bases. Germline V CDR1 and CDR2: MNHEY, SVGAGI. This CDR3 has 16 amino acids. DNA of the CDR3: TGTGCCAGCAGTTACAGAGGCGGGGGGAGTGGGAATGAGCAGTTCTTC. Translation gives CASSYRGGGSGNEQFF.

There are many counts of this clonotype. This sequence joins TRBV25-1 and TRBJ2-7; 7 bases are shared with TRBD2. The CDR3 spans 12 residues. Germline CDR1 MGHDK, CDR2 SYGVNS. The V gene end was trimmed by 10 bases and the J gene end by 3 bases; junction bases not matched to a gene: 6. CDR3 DNA: TGTGCCACGGGAGGAATAGGCTACGAGCAGTACTTC. This gives the protein CATGGIGYEQYF.

The chain carries TRBV6-1 and TRBJ1-3, with D unresolved. Germline V gene lookup returns CDR1 MNHNS and CDR2 SASEGT. The V end was cut by 6 bases, the J end by 1 base, with 10 bases between. The CDR3 runs to 14 residues. CDR3 sequence (DNA): TGTGCCAGCAGCAATCGGGAGTCTGGAAACACCATATATTTT. Translating gives CASSNRESGNTIYF.

This clonotype appeared many times. This rearrangement joins TRBV4-1 to TRBJ1-1; TRBD1 matches 8 bases. The CDR3 has 14 residues. The germline V gene has CDR1 MGHRA and CDR2 YSYEKL. The V and J ends lost 4 bases and 2 bases, in that order; junction bases with no gene match: 3. The CDR3 nucleotides read TGCGCCAGCAGCCTCGGGACAGGTAACACTGAAGCTTTCTTT. It is translated as CASSLGTGNTEAFF.

This clonotype was seen many times. The CDR3 region has the DNA TGCAGTGCTAACCCGGCCCAGACTAGCTCTCGTGAGCAGTTCTTC. This encodes CSANPAQTSSREQFF. The rearrangement links TRBV20-1 to TRBJ2-1, with TRBD2 matching over 7 bases. J was trimmed by 9 bases and V by 4 bases; bases with no gene match: 15. Per the germline V gene, CDR1 is DFQATT and CDR2 is SNEGSKA (reference sequence). The CDR3 runs 15 residues.

Many counts were recorded for this clonotype. This chain uses TRBV20-1 with TRBJ2-4, with D perhaps assigned TRBD1 or TRBD2 (5 bases each). This CDR3 has 13 amino acids. Trimming took 6 bases from V and 4 from J, leaving 13 bases between them. The germline gives CDR1 DFQATT, CDR2 SNEGSKA (reference sequence). CDR3 loop: CSATGTGKNIQYF. CDR3 DNA: TGCAGTGCCACCGGGACGGGTAAAAACATTCAGTACTTC.

In this sample, this clonotype turned up many times. The chain joins TRBV28 to TRBJ2-1; 9 bases are shared with TRBD1. The J segment lost 7 bases and the V segment lost 3 bases, leaving 7 bases of the junction unmatched. There are 15 residues in the CDR3. Germline V gene sequence: CDR1 MDHEN, CDR2 SYDVKM. CDR3 sequence reads: CASSFPGTGMNEQFF. In DNA, the CDR3 is TGTGCCAGCAGTTTTCCTGGGACAGGGATGAATGAGCAGTTCTTC.

The gene calls are TRBV4-1 and TRBJ2-5, with D maybe TRBD2 (5 bases). Trimming left V 0 bases short and J 3 bases short, with 14 bases between. The CDR3 extends over 16 amino acids. In germline, CDR1 is MGHRA, CDR2 YSYEKL. The chain's CDR3 is CASSQDKARGKETQYF. CDR3 in DNA: TGCGCCAGCAGCCAAGATAAAGCCCGGGGAAAAGAGACCCAGTACTTC.

This clonotype was seen at least ten times. The chain employs TRBV18 and TRBJ1-6; TRBD1 might be the D (6 bases). V gave up 6 bases and J gave up 9 bases, with 12 bases separating them. CDR3 length: 13 residues. Per germline, CDR1 KGHSH and CDR2 LQKENI. The DNA for the CDR3 is TGTGCCAGCTCTACCGACAGGTTTTCACCCCTCCACTTT. It codes for CASSTDRFSPLHF.

V usage is TRBV7-7 and J usage is TRBJ2-1; 10 positions match TRBD1. Germline V gives CDR1 SSHAT, CDR2 FNYEAQ (reference sequence). The V and J ends lost 3 bases and 9 bases, in that order; junction bases with no gene match: 2. The CDR3 has 13 residues. CDR3 DNA sequence: TGTGCCAGCAGCTTGGGACAGGGGCCTGAGCAGTTCTTC. The encoded protein is CASSLGQGPEQFF.

This chain connects TRBV20-1 to TRBJ2-1, with D possibly called TRBD1 or TRBD2 (5 bases each). Trimming removed 3 bases at V and 1 base at J, with 13 bases between. There are 15 residues in the CDR3. CDR1 and CDR2 (germline): DFQATT, SNEGSKA (reference sequence). CDR3 bases: TGCAGTGCTAGGGACCCCTGGGGGTCCTACAATGAGCAGTTCTTC. Translating gives CSARDPWGSYNEQFF.

This clonotype was seen at least ten times. Written as DNA, the CDR3 is TGCGCCAGCAGCCGATCGGATCTTATTTTCGGGGCCAACGTCCTGACTTTC. Protein product: CASSRSDLIFGANVLTF. The J gene is TRBJ2-6, the V gene TRBV4-1; D ambiguous. The CDR3 is 17 amino acids. The germline gives CDR1 MGHRA, CDR2 YSYEKL. Trimming cost V 4 bases and J 4 bases, with 17 bases left between them.

This clonotype was recorded at least ten times. V gene TRBV24-1 combines with J gene TRBJ2-5, with 8 positions matching TRBD1. CDR3 size: 15 residues. Germline V gene lookup returns CDR1 KGHDR and CDR2 SFDVKD. Germline trimming cut 3 bases from V and 5 bases from J; bases unmatched to any gene: 7. CDR3 sequence reads: CATSDQGTGRETQYF. The CDR3 coding sequence is TGTGCCACCAGTGATCAAGGGACAGGCCGGGAGACCCAGTACTTC.

There are many counts of this clonotype. The J gene is TRBJ2-7, the V gene TRBV7-3; 8 bases agree with TRBD2. The V segment lost 2 bases and the J segment 3 bases; nucleotides outside the gene matches: 6. CDR3 length equals 15 residues. Per germline, CDR1 SGHTA and CDR2 FQGTGA. The CDR3 sequence is CASSLRAGDVYEQYF. The CDR3 nucleotides read TGTGCCAGCAGCTTACGAGCGGGAGATGTCTACGAGCAGTACTTC. The whole variable domain, remainder taken from reference TRBV7-3 and TRBJ2-7, is GAGVSQTPSNKVTEKGKYVELRCDPISGHTALYWYRQSLGQGPEFLIYFQGTGAADDSGLPNDRFFAVRPEGSVSTLKIQRTERGDSAVYLCASSLRAGDVYEQYFGPGTRLTVT.

The table lists this clonotype with many counts. The V gene is TRBV2, the J gene TRBJ2-3; 8 bases line up with TRBD2. The CDR3 contains 15 residues. In germline, CDR1 is SNHLY, CDR2 FYNNEI. Trimming removed 6 bases from V and 6 bases from J; junction bases left unmatched: 11. The DNA of the CDR3 is TGTGCCAGCAGAAGCCAAGCGGGAGTAGGTGATACGCAGTATTTT. As protein: CASRSQAGVGDTQYF.

The chain has TRBV7-2 and TRBJ2-3; 7 bases fit TRBD2. Germline V CDR1 and CDR2: SGHTA, FQGNSA. J lost 4 bases, V lost 1 base, and 8 bases had no gene match. This CDR3 is built from 16 residues. This CDR3 is CASSLDGGGPPDTQYF. The CDR3 DNA reads as TGTGCCAGCAGCTTAGATGGGGGAGGGCCCCCAGATACGCAGTATTTT.

The rearrangement uses TRBV12-3 or TRBV12-4 and TRBJ2-1; TRBD2 aligns across 13 bases. The CDR3 loop spans 15 amino acids. The V segment lost 4 bases and the J segment 8 bases; nucleotides outside the gene matches: 5. This chain's CDR3 is CASSSIGLAGDEQFF. The CDR3 region has the DNA TGTGCCAGCAGTTCCATCGGACTAGCGGGAGATGAGCAGTTCTTC.

This clonotype came up many times. This chain uses TRBV20-1 with TRBJ1-5, with D perhaps TRBD1 (6 bases). Germline CDR1 DFQATT, CDR2 SNEGSKA (reference sequence). The CDR3 totals 15 residues. The V end lost 6 bases, the J end lost 6 bases, and 21 bases lay between the germline ends. CDR3 region: CSARQEGGYGQPQHF. The CDR3 DNA follows: TGCAGTGCCCGACAGGAAGGGGGGTATGGTCAGCCCCAGCATTTT.

This chain joins TRBV12-3 or TRBV12-4 and TRBJ1-1, with D uncertain. CDR3 size: 12 residues. V was trimmed by 6 bases and J by 7 bases, leaving 12 bases between them. The CDR3 reads CASSRPLNEAFF. CDR3 bases: TGTGCCAGCAGCCGCCCCTTAAATGAAGCTTTCTTT.

The V and J genes are TRBV10-1 and TRBJ1-2; D is possibly TRBD1 (6 bases). The CDR3 contains 17 residues. Germline V gives CDR1 WNHNN, CDR2 SYGVQD (reference sequence). With 0 bases removed from V and 2 bases from J, the gap between germline ends came to 16 bases. DNA of the CDR3: TGCGCCAGCAGTGAGTCCCGATCCTGGACAGCAAACTATGGCTACACCTTC. Its translation: CASSESRSWTANYGYTF.

This clonotype appeared many times. V usage is TRBV6-5 and J usage is TRBJ1-1; D is possibly TRBD1 (6 bases). This CDR3 has 12 residues. The germline V gene encodes CDR1 MNHEY and CDR2 SVGAGI. V gave up 8 bases and J gave up 5 bases, with 12 bases separating them. The CDR3 loop reads CASLGTGTEAFF. CDR3 DNA: TGTGCCAGCCTGGGAACAGGGACTGAAGCTTTCTTT.

This clonotype was found many times. The rearrangement uses TRBV20-1 and TRBJ2-1; a weak D match, TRBD2 (5 bases). Germline V CDR1 and CDR2: DFQATT, SNEGSKA (reference sequence). The CDR3 runs 11 residues. The V end was cut by 5 bases, the J end by 5 bases, with 7 bases between. The CDR3, as DNA: TGCAGTGCTGGGCGGGACAATGAGCAGTTCTTC. Its protein is CSAGRDNEQFF.